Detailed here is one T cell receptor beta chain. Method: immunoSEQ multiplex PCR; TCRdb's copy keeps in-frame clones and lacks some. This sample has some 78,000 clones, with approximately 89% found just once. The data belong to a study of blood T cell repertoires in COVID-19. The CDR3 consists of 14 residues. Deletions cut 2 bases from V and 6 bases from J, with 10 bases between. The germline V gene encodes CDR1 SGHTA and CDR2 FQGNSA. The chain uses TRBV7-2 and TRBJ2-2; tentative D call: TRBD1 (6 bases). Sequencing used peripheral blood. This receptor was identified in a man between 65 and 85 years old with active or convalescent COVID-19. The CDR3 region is CASSLKPGAGELFF. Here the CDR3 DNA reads TGTGCCAGCAGCTTAAAACCAGGGGCCGGGGAGCTGTTTTTT.